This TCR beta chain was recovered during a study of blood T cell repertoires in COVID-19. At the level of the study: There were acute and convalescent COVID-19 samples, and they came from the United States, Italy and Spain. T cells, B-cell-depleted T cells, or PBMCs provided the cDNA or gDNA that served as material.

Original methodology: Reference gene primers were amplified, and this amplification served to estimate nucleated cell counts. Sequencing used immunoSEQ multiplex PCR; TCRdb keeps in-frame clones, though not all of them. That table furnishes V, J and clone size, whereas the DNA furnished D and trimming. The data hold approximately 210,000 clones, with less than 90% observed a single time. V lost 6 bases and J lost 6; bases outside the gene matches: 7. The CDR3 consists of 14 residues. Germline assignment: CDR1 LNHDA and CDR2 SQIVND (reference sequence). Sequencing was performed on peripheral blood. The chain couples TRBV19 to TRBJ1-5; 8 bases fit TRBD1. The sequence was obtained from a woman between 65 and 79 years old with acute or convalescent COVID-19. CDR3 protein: CASSPQGVSQPQHF. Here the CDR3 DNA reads TGTGCCAGTAGCCCACAGGGGGTAAGTCAGCCCCAGCATTTT.